One sample yielded the 20 T cell receptor beta chains listed below, sequenced in a study of Ad26.COV2.S vaccination and SARS-CoV-2 variants. Method: immunoSEQ multiplex PCR; TCRdb's copy keeps in-frame clones and lacks some. The sample has 200,000 to 250,000 clones, roughly 88% seen once. Documented treatment: around 19 received Ad26.COV2.S at low or high dose, single or two shots; about 5 received placebo; per-sample allocation not given. Repertoires come from day 63 after the first vaccine or placebo injection. Here the sequenced sample was peripheral blood, taken in a trial of Ad26.COV2.S vaccine versus placebo. Receptors were obtained from a person between 18 and 59 years old who received the Ad26.COV2.S COVID-19 vaccine or a placebo.

This clone has just a few counts. This chain connects TRBV28 to TRBJ2-7; tentative D call: TRBD1 (6 bases). Germline CDR1 and CDR2: MDHEN and SYDVKM. This CDR3 region has 14 residues. Trimming took 6 bases from V and 4 from J, leaving 16 bases between them. CDR3 bases: TGTGCCAGCAGCCCAGCAGGGGCTGGGTACGAGCAGTACTTC. This encodes CASSPAGAGYEQYF.

This chain connects TRBV11-3 to TRBJ1-1; weak D call: TRBD1 (5 bases). Germline loops: CDR1 SGHNT, CDR2 YENEEA. Trimming removed 0 bases from V and 2 bases from J, with 10 bases in between. The CDR3 is 15 residues long. Here the CDR3 DNA reads TGTGCCAGCAGCTTAGATTCGACAGAAAACACTGAAGCTTTCTTT. Residues: CASSLDSTENTEAFF.

This clone was counted only a few times. This sequence joins TRBV6-1 and TRBJ2-3, with D unclear. This CDR3 comprises 13 residues. CDR1 is MNHNS and CDR2 is SASEGT in the germline V gene. V was shortened by 2 bases and J by 3 bases, with 6 bases between the two germline ends. Written as DNA, the CDR3 is TGTGCCAGCAGTGAATTGCGGACAGATACGCAGTATTTT. Translated: CASSELRTDTQYF.

The chain uses TRBV24-1 and TRBJ1-1; D gene ambiguous. The CDR3 extends over 12 amino acids. Germline-derived CDR1 and CDR2 are KGHDR and SFDVKD. V was trimmed by 3 bases and J by 6 bases, leaving 7 bases between them. This CDR3 reads CATSDGRAEAFF. For the CDR3, the DNA is TGTGCCACCAGTGATGGGCGGGCTGAAGCTTTCTTT.

J is TRBJ2-7 and V is TRBV24-1; 9 nucleotides align to TRBD2. Looked up from germline, CDR1 is KGHDR and CDR2 is SFDVKD. The CDR3 is made up of 16 amino acids. The V and J ends lost 4 bases and 0 bases, in that order; junction bases with no gene match: 6. CDR3 sequence: CATSDEKTSGSYEQYF. The DNA of the CDR3 is TGTGCCACCAGTGACGAAAAGACTAGCGGCTCCTACGAGCAGTACTTC.

The rearrangement uses TRBV5-4 and TRBJ2-7, with 7 bases that match TRBD1. The V gene's germline CDR1 is SGHNT and CDR2 YYREEE (reference sequence). The V gene end was trimmed by 0 bases and the J gene end by 2 bases; junction bases not matched to a gene: 5. The CDR3 has 15 amino acids. The CDR3 sequence is CASSLALGQAYEQYF. CDR3 sequence (DNA): TGTGCCAGCAGCTTGGCTCTCGGACAGGCCTACGAGCAGTACTTC.

The chain recombines TRBV28 with TRBJ1-4; D is possibly TRBD1 (5 bases). Germline V gene lookup returns CDR1 MDHEN and CDR2 SYDVKM. The CDR3 is 14 residues long. Trimming pared 7 bases from V and 7 bases from J, leaving 16 bases between. The chain's CDR3 is CASTPAGGAEKLFF. The CDR3 DNA sequence: TGTGCCAGCACCCCCGCTGGCGGGGCTGAAAAACTGTTTTTT. The full variable domain, with the rest looked up from reference TRBV28 and TRBJ1-4, is DVKVTQSSRYLVKRTGEKVFLECVQDMDHENMFWYRQDPGLGLRLIYFSYDVKMKEKGDIPEGYSVSREKKERFSLILESASTNQTSMYLCASTPAGGAEKLFFGSGTQLSVL.

J is TRBJ2-1 and V is TRBV10-2; 14 bases match TRBD2. CDR1 WSHSY and CDR2 SAAADI come from the germline V gene. Trimming removed 0 bases from V and 7 bases from J; junction bases left unmatched: 11. The length of the CDR3 is 19 residues. Written as DNA, the CDR3 is TGCGCCAGCAGTGAGTCGAAGGTATTTGGGACTAGCGGGAGAAATGAGCAGTTCTTC. It translates to CASSESKVFGTSGRNEQFF.

The chain combines TRBV7-9 with TRBJ2-5; D call uncertain. This CDR3 spans 13 amino acids. V shed 5 bases and J shed 0 bases, with 7 bases lying between them. Per germline, CDR1 SEHNR and CDR2 FQNEAQ (reference sequence). CDR3 amino acids: CASSPHHQETQYF. The CDR3 DNA reads as TGTGCCAGCAGCCCGCACCACCAAGAGACCCAGTACTTC.

This chain connects TRBV18 to TRBJ1-1, with 8 nucleotides matching TRBD1. The CDR3 contains 14 residues. Germline lookup yields CDR1 KGHSH and CDR2 LQKENI. Trimming cost V 4 bases and J 1 base; bases outside gene matches: 2. The CDR3 region is CASSRTGKNTEAFF. The CDR3, as DNA: TGTGCCAGCTCACGGACAGGGAAGAACACTGAAGCTTTCTTT.

This chain joins TRBV6-6 and TRBJ2-1; 10 bases match TRBD2. The CDR3 contains 12 residues. CDR1 MNHNY and CDR2 SVGAGI come from the germline V gene (reference sequence). J was trimmed by 10 bases and V by 9 bases; bases with no gene match: 6. Written as DNA, the CDR3 is TGTGCCAGTTTAGCGGGAGGCCGGGAGCAGTTCTTC. Translating it yields CASLAGGREQFF.

J is TRBJ2-1 and V is TRBV19; 8 positions match TRBD2. The CDR3 has 15 residues. J gave up 12 bases and V 0 bases, and 10 bases lay outside the gene matches. CDR1 is LNHDA and CDR2 is SQIVND in the germline V gene (reference sequence). The CDR3 DNA follows: TGTGCCAGTAGTATAGATTCTAGCGGGTACGGGCGGCAGTTCTTC. This encodes CASSIDSSGYGRQFF.

This rearrangement joins TRBV6-5 to TRBJ2-7, with TRBD2 identical over 11 bases. Looked up from germline, CDR1 is MNHEY and CDR2 is SVGAGI. CDR3 length: 15 amino acids. After removal of 8 bases from V and 0 bases from J, the junction contained 6 bases not matched to a gene. The DNA for the CDR3 is TGTGCCAGCCGAGAGACTAGCGGGAACTCCTACGAGCAGTACTTC. It translates to CASRETSGNSYEQYF.

This clone was observed once. V gene TRBV6-2 or TRBV6-3 combines with J gene TRBJ1-2; TRBD1 is a possible D gene (6 bases). This CDR3 is built from 13 residues. Germline V gene sequence: CDR1 MNHEY, CDR2 SVGEGT. Trimming took 3 bases from V and 11 from J, leaving 16 bases between them. The CDR3 loop reads CASSYLQGLSYTF. CDR3 nucleotide sequence: TGTGCCAGCAGTTATCTCCAGGGGCTGAGTTACACCTTC.

The rearrangement uses TRBV7-8 and TRBJ2-2, with a weak D call TRBD2 (6 bases). The CDR3 has 14 amino acids. The germline CDR1 and CDR2 sequences are SGHVS and FQNEAQ. The V end was cut by 6 bases, the J end by 7 bases, with 15 bases between. CDR3 in amino acids: CASSGTPRDGELFF. The CDR3 DNA is TGTGCCAGCAGTGGGACTCCCCGGGACGGGGAGCTGTTTTTT. Using reference TRBV7-8 and TRBJ2-2 for the parts outside the CDR3, the full variable domain is GAGVSQSPRYKVAKRGQDVALRCDPISGHVSLFWYQQALGQGPEFLTYFQNEAQLDKSGLPSDRFFAERPEGSVSTLKIQRTQQEDSAVYLCASSGTPRDGELFFGEGSRLTVL.

This clone was seen a few times. The CDR3: CARSLGNGTGHGYTF. CDR3 bases: TGTGCCAGAAGCTTGGGGAACGGGACAGGTCATGGCTACACCTTC. The chain links TRBV5-3 to TRBJ1-2; TRBD1 aligns across 8 bases. TRBV5-3 is classed as an ORF, of uncertain function. The junction had 7 bases not matched to a gene; V was cut back by 0 bases and J by 6 bases. The CDR3 totals 15 residues.

V usage is TRBV7-8 and J usage is TRBJ1-6; 7 bases are shared with TRBD1. From germline, CDR1 is SGHVS and CDR2 FQNEAQ. The CDR3 sequence is 18 residues long. V gave up 1 base and J gave up 0 bases; unmatched junction bases: 6. The CDR3, as DNA: TGTGCCAGCAGCTTAGGACAGGGAGGCCTCTCCTATAATTCACCCCTCCACTTT. Protein product: CASSLGQGGLSYNSPLHF.

The genes are TRBV11-2 and TRBJ1-6; unclear D gene. This CDR3 comprises 15 residues. The germline CDR1 and CDR2 sequences are SGHAT and FQNNGV. V dropped 5 bases and J dropped 0 bases, with 8 bases sitting between them. The DNA for the CDR3 is TGTGCCAGCAGCGAACAGAGCTCCTATAATTCACCCCTCCACTTT. It is translated as CASSEQSSYNSPLHF.

This chain joins TRBV11-2 and TRBJ2-2; the D gene is possibly TRBD1 (5 bases). The V gene's germline CDR1 is SGHAT and CDR2 FQNNGV. Trimming cost V 1 base and J 3 bases, with 12 bases left between them. The CDR3 runs to 16 residues. CDR3: CASSLAPQVYTGELFF. CDR3 sequence (DNA): TGTGCCAGCAGCTTAGCCCCACAGGTGTACACCGGGGAGCTGTTTTTT.

V gene TRBV24-1 combines with J gene TRBJ2-7; D could derive from TRBD1 or TRBD2 (5 bases each). This CDR3 has 13 amino acids. V lost 7 bases and J lost 0, with 9 bases in between. In germline, CDR1 is KGHDR, CDR2 SFDVKD. The CDR3 nucleotides read TGTGCCACCAGCCGGGGCAACTCCTACGAGCAGTACTTC. It is translated as CATSRGNSYEQYF.